Below are 5 T cell receptor beta chains sequenced from a single sample in a study of immune evolution from preneoplasia to lung adenocarcinoma (dated by TCRdb to the early 2020s). The library came from the immunoSEQ multiplex PCR assay. As stored in TCRdb, this immuneACCESS dataset retains in-frame rearrangements with V and J assigned. A fraction of the clones does not appear; measured against another copy, unresolved V genes explain less than half of the discrepancy, and the remainder lacks a known reason. For this sample there are 4,000 to 6,000 clones; roughly four fifths appear just once. Clones ranked in the top ten supply more than 6.5% of the sample. The sample taken for sequencing was FFPE minimally invasive lung adenocarcinoma tissue. Interpreted using the paper, the cell subset or site label stands for: micro-invasive lung adenocarcinoma (MIA). The source is a person aged 50 to 70 with lung adenocarcinoma.

The chain employs TRBV5-1 and TRBJ1-1; unclear D gene. Trimming shortened V by 0 bases and J by 3 bases, and 12 bases separated the two germline ends. The CDR3 totals 15 residues. CDR1 is SGHRS and CDR2 is YFSETQ in the germline V gene. This CDR3 reads CASSLAGTPDTEAFF. The CDR3 DNA sequence: TGCGCCAGCAGCTTGGCCGGCACACCTGACACTGAAGCTTTCTTT.

The chain links TRBV11-2 to TRBJ2-7; 11 nucleotides agree with TRBD1. The CDR3 runs to 15 residues. With V trimmed by 1 base and J by 7 bases, 6 bases remained unmatched. CDR1 is SGHAT, CDR2 FQNNGV, per germline. This CDR3 is CASSLGGQGAREQYF. The CDR3 bases are TGTGCCAGCAGCTTAGGAGGACAGGGGGCAAGGGAGCAGTACTTC.

This chain connects TRBV2 to TRBJ1-1; D remains ambiguous. The CDR3 sequence is 15 residues long. Germline assignment: CDR1 SNHLY and CDR2 FYNNEI. V lost 2 bases to trimming and J lost 2 bases, with 12 bases between them. The CDR3 loop reads CASSENEDGNTEAFF. DNA of the CDR3: TGTGCCAGCAGTGAAAATGAGGACGGAAACACTGAAGCTTTCTTT.

The genes are TRBV5-1 and TRBJ2-2; perhaps TRBD1 as D (7 bases). The V gene lost 5 bases and the J gene lost 4 bases, with 21 bases spanning the gap. This CDR3 has 17 residues. CDR1 and CDR2 (germline): SGHRS, YFSETQ. The CDR3 region is CASSLFGGGAGTGELFF. The DNA for the CDR3 is TGCGCCAGCAGTCTCTTTGGAGGGGGCGCGGGCACCGGGGAGCTGTTTTTT.

V is TRBV5-1 and J is TRBJ2-5; 8 bases agree with TRBD2. The ends lost 2 bases at V and 2 bases at J; junction bases unmatched: 2. Germline V gene lookup returns CDR1 SGHRS and CDR2 YFSETQ. The CDR3 runs to 14 residues. The CDR3 reads CASSLLAGQETQYF. The CDR3, as DNA: TGCGCCAGCAGCTTATTAGCGGGGCAAGAGACCCAGTACTTC.